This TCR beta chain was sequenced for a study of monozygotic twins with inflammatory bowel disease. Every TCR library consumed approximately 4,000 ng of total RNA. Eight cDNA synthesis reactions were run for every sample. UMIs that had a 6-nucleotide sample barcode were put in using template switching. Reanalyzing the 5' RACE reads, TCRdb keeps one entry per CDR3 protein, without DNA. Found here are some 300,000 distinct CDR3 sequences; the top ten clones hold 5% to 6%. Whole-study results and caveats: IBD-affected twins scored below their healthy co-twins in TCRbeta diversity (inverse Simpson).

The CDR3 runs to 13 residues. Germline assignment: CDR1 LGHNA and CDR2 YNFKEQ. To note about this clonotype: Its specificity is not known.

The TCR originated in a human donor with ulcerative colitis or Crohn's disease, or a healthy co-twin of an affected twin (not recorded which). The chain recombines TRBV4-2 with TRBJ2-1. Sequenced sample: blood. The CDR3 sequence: CASSQVSDNEQFF.